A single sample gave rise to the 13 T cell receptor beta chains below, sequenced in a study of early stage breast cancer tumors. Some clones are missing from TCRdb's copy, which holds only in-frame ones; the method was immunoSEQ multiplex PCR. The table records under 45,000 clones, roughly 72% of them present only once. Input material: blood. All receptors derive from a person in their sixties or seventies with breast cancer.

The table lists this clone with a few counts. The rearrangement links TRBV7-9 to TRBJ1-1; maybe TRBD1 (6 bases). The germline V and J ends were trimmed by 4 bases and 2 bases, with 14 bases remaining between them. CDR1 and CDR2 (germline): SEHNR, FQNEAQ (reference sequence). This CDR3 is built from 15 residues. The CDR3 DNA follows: TGTGCCAGCAGCTCTCCGAACAGGGTTAACACTGAAGCTTTCTTT. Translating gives CASSSPNRVNTEAFF.

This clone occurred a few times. The CDR3 bases are TGTGCCAGCAGCCAAAAAAGGGACCGGGGCGACAGGGGCACTGAAGCTTTCTTT. It encodes CASSQKRDRGDRGTEAFF. The genes are TRBV4-2 and TRBJ1-1; 8 positions agree with TRBD1. Germline CDR1 is LGHNA and CDR2 is YNFKEQ. The CDR3 has 18 residues. V trimming: 2 bases; J trimming: 4 bases; junction bases outside the gene matches: 15.

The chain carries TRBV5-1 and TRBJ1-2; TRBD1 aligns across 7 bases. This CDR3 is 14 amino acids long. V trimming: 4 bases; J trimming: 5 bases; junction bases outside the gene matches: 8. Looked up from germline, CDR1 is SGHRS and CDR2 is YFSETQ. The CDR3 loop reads CASSPMTGTYGYTF. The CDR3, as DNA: TGCGCCAGCAGCCCCATGACAGGGACATATGGCTACACCTTC.

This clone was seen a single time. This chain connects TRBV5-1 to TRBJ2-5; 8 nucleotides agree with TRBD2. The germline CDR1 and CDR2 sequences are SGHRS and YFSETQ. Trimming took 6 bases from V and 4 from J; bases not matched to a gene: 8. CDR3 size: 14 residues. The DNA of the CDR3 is TGCGCCAGCAATGTCGGGAGGGCATCAGAGACCCAGTACTTC. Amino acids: CASNVGRASETQYF.

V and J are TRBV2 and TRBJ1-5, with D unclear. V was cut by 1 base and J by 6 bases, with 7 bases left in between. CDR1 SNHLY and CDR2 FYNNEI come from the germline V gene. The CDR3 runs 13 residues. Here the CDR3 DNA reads TGTGCCAGCAGTGAAGAGGGAATTCAGCCCCAGCATTTT. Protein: CASSEEGIQPQHF.

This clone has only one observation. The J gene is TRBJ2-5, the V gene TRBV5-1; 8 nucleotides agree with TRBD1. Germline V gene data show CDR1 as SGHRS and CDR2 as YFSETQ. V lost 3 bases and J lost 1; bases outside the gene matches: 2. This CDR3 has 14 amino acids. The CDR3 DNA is TGCGCCAGCAGCTACCAGGGGGCCCAAGAGACCCAGTACTTC. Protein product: CASSYQGAQETQYF.

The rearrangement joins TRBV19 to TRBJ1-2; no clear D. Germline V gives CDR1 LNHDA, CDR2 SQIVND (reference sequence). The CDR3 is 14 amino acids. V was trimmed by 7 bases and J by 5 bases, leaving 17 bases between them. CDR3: CASNGLTAGYGYTF. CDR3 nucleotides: TGTGCCAGTAACGGATTGACGGCGGGTTATGGCTACACCTTC.

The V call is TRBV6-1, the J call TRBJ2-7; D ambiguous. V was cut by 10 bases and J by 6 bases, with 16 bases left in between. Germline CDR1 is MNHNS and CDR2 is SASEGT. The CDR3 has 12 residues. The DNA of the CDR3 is TGTGCCACCCTTTCCGGCCCCTCCGAGCAGTACTTC. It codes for CATLSGPSEQYF.

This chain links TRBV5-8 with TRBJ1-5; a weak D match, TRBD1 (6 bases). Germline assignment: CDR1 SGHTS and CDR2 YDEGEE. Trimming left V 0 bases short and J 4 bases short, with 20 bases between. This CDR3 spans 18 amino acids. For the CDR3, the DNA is TGTGCCAGCAGCTTGGGGTTTACAGGGAGGAAGCATAATCAGCCCCAGCATTTT. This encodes CASSLGFTGRKHNQPQHF.

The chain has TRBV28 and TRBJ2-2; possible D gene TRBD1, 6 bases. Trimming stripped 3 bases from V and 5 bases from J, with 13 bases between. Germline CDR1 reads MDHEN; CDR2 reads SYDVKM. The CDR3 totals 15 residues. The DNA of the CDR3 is TGTGCCAGCAGTTTGACAGGTCCCTTGACCGGGGAGCTGTTTTTT. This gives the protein CASSLTGPLTGELFF.

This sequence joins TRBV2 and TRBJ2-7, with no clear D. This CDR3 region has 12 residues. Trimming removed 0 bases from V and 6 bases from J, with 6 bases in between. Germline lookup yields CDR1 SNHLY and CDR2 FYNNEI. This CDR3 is CASSEARREQYF. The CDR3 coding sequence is TGTGCCAGCAGTGAAGCTCGGCGCGAGCAGTACTTC.

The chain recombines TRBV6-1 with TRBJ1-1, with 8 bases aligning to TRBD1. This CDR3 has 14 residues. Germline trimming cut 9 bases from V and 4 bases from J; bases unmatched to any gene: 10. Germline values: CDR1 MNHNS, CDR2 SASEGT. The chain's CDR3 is CASSIKGQGTEAFF. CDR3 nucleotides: TGTGCCAGTAGTATAAAAGGACAGGGCACTGAAGCTTTCTTT.

CDR3 in DNA: TGTGCCAGCAGTGAGGAGTATAATTCACCCCTCCACTTT. Amino acid sequence: CASSEEYNSPLHF. This chain uses TRBV2 with TRBJ1-6, with D unresolved. The length of the CDR3 is 13 residues. The germline CDR1 and CDR2 sequences are SNHLY and FYNNEI. The V and J ends lost 3 bases and 4 bases respectively, with 4 bases between them.